This T cell receptor (beta chain) was captured by sequencing in a study of beta chain features in type 1 diabetes. Overall study findings and caveats: Still unanswered here is whether HLA type influences TCRB rearrangement.

Only a few counts were recorded for this clone. The antigen is undetermined. The germline V gene has CDR1 LNHDA and CDR2 SQIVND (reference sequence). The CDR3 is 14 residues long. V dropped 3 bases and J dropped 3 bases, with 11 bases sitting between them. Averaging about 120 mL, one heparinised blood draw was given by each donor. Each of the CD4+ naive, central memory, regulatory and stem cell-like memory populations was sorted via CD45RO/CCR7/CD25/CD127/CD95/CD27. The authors reverse transcribed all of the isolated RNA, so sequencing captured expressed TCRB transcripts. Assay used: immunoSEQ multiplex PCR; TCRdb lists only in-frame clones, some missing. The sample yields about 620,000 clones, about 16% seen once.

The TCR comes from a man between 18 and 35 years old in good health. The rearrangement uses TRBV19 and TRBJ1-2; D perhaps matches TRBD1 (6 bases). The sequenced sample was naive CD4+ T cells from blood. Here the CDR3 reads CASSMGAGDYGYTF. DNA of the CDR3: TGTGCCAGTAGTATGGGAGCAGGGGACTATGGCTACACCTTC.